This T cell receptor (beta chain) was documented in a study of a mutant IDH1 vaccine in newly diagnosed glioma. Across the whole study: Most had both radiotherapy and temozolomide beforehand; others had only one. Points from the study as a whole: The vaccine induced immune responses, and these occurred in around 93% of patients.

This table comes from immunoSEQ multiplex PCR, and its TCRdb copy is limited to in-frame clones, with some not included. This table holds about 55,000 clones, about 80% found once. As concerns this clone: What it recognizes is unknown.

This CDR3 is built from 12 residues. The V segment lost 8 bases and the J segment 2 bases; nucleotides outside the gene matches: 4. The germline V gene has CDR1 GTSNPN and CDR2 SVGIG (reference sequence). Sample time point: week 47, end of study. Every vaccination contained 300 ug of the mutant IDH1 20-mer peptide and was paired with topical imiquimod. The sample in question was PBMCs, obtained from a glioma patient whose treatment included an IDH1 peptide vaccine. The V and J genes are TRBV30 and TRBJ1-2, with TRBD1 identical over 8 bases. The sequence derives from a woman aged 35 to 49 with glioma. Some clones in this sample may be carry-over from other donors' samples. CDR3 sequence: CARTGLNYGYTF. The CDR3 nucleotides are TGTGCCAGGACAGGGCTCAACTATGGCTACACCTTC.